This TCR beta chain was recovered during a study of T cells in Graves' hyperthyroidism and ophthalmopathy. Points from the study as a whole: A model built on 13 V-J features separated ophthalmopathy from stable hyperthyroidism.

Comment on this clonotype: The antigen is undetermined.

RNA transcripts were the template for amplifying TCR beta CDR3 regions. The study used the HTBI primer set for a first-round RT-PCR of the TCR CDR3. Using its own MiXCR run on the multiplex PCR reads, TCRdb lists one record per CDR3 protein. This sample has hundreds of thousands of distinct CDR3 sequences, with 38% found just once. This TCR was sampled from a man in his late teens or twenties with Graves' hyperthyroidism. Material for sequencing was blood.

In DNA, the CDR3 is TGTGCCATTGCATCCTACTATGGCTACACCTTC. Translation: CAIASYYGYTF. V and J are TRBV19 and TRBJ1-2; no firm D call. CDR1 and CDR2 from the germline V gene are LNHDA and SQIVND (reference sequence). V was shortened by 10 bases and J by 3 bases, with 9 bases between the two germline ends. The CDR3 is 11 amino acids.